This TCR beta chain was profiled in a study of beta chain features in type 1 diabetes. Study results and limitations: Shorter TCRB CDR3s, moderately but significantly so, were found in Type 1 diabetes patients in all four CD4+ subsets.

Every bit of the isolated RNA underwent reverse transcription, so sequencing read expressed TCRB transcripts. Sequencing was performed with immunoSEQ multiplex PCR; in TCRdb, only in-frame clones are kept and a portion is missing. Counted here are fewer than 250,000 clones, roughly 9.6% occurring once; the ten biggest clones make up just under 0.035%. Points on this clone: Its matching antigen is unknown.

Specimen: naive CD4+ T cells from blood. The TCR sequence derives from a woman younger than 30 in good health.

As DNA, the CDR3 is TGTGCCAGCAGTGAAGGGCATTGGGAGACCCAGTACTTC. Amino acids: CASSEGHWETQYF. V and J are TRBV6-1 and TRBJ2-5, with D hard to call. V was trimmed by 1 base and J by 5 bases, leaving 8 bases between them. The germline CDR1 and CDR2 sequences are MNHNS and SASEGT. The CDR3 spans 13 residues.